This T cell receptor beta chain was identified during a study of radiotherapy plus CTLA-4 blockade in lung cancer. Germline V gene data show CDR1 as SGHVS and CDR2 as FQNEAQ. The CDR3 contains 17 residues. With 0 bases clipped from V and 9 bases from J, the junction kept 6 bases outside the gene matches. Some clones are missing from TCRdb's copy, which holds only in-frame ones; the method was immunoSEQ multiplex PCR. The top ten clones hold around 0.8% of a sample with about 100,000 clones, 83% of them seen once. This TCR came from a human donor with non-small cell lung cancer who had stable disease on radiotherapy plus ipilimumab. This chain joins TRBV7-8 and TRBJ2-1; 15 bases fit TRBD2. The source material was peripheral blood, sampled from a patient treated with radiotherapy plus ipilimumab. In DNA, the CDR3 is TGTGCCAGCAGCTTAGCGGGCGGACTAGCGGGGGGGCGTGAGCAGTTCTTC. Translated: CASSLAGGLAGGREQFF.